The 9 T cell receptor beta chains below come from one sample, sequenced in a study of Tregs in tolerant kidney transplant recipients. Here immunoSEQ multiplex PCR was the method, and the copy in TCRdb shows in-frame clones only, minus some. The table has 62,000 or so clones, roughly 98% seen once. The sequencing used Tregs from blood, collected before the transplant. The receptors were gathered from a human donor who received a combined kidney and bone marrow transplant.

The chain recombines TRBV2 with TRBJ1-2; D is perhaps TRBD1 (5 bases). This CDR3 region has 15 residues. The V and J ends lost 7 bases and 3 bases respectively, with 18 bases between them. The germline gives CDR1 SNHLY, CDR2 FYNNEI. The CDR3 sequence is CASIRPGKLDYGYTF. As DNA, the CDR3 is TGTGCCAGCATACGGCCAGGGAAGCTCGACTATGGCTACACCTTC.

The chain combines TRBV20-1 with TRBJ1-1; D remains ambiguous. The CDR3 is 10 residues long. The ends were cut back, 1 base at V and 8 bases at J, with 5 bases in the middle. CDR1 is DFQATT, CDR2 SNEGSKA, per germline (reference sequence). The CDR3 reads CSARALEAFF. The CDR3 DNA sequence: TGCAGTGCTAGAGCGCTAGAAGCTTTCTTT.

The V and J genes are TRBV5-8 and TRBJ1-2; the D gene is possibly TRBD1 (5 bases). Germline V gene lookup returns CDR1 SGHTS and CDR2 YDEGEE. This CDR3 comprises 12 residues. V gave up 4 bases and J gave up 8 bases, with 12 bases separating them. The CDR3 reads CASSPGGNGYTF. DNA for the CDR3: TGTGCCAGCAGCCCCGGGGGGAACGGCTACACCTTC.

The DNA for the CDR3 is TGTGCCAGCACTCGAAAAGGGGTTTTCACTGGGGCCAACGTCCTGACTTTC. This sequence encodes CASTRKGVFTGANVLTF. The chain links TRBV27 to TRBJ2-6; the D gene is possibly TRBD1 (5 bases). Germline-derived CDR1 and CDR2 are MNHEY and SMNVEV (reference sequence). The CDR3 covers 17 residues. Trimming took 7 bases from V and 2 from J, leaving 18 bases between them.

The rearrangement uses TRBV27 and TRBJ2-1; 7 nucleotides align to TRBD2. Per germline, CDR1 MNHEY and CDR2 SMNVEV (reference sequence). This CDR3 has 17 residues. V dropped 5 bases and J dropped 3; count of bases not matched to a gene: 13. The CDR3 protein is CASSHIRLAAGYNEQFF. Written as DNA, the CDR3 is TGTGCCAGCAGTCACATTCGACTAGCCGCCGGCTACAATGAGCAGTTCTTC.

The V and J genes are TRBV20-1 and TRBJ1-2; D might be TRBD1 (6 bases). V was clipped by 5 bases and J by 7 bases, with 11 bases between them. The CDR3 totals 11 residues. CDR1 is DFQATT and CDR2 is SNEGSKA in the germline V gene (reference sequence). The CDR3 loop is CSAPGVGGYTF. The CDR3 nucleotides read TGCAGTGCTCCAGGGGTAGGTGGCTACACCTTC.

This chain uses TRBV29-1 with TRBJ2-1; D is possibly TRBD1 (5 bases). The CDR3 covers 15 residues. Trimming stripped 4 bases from V and 3 bases from J, with 16 bases between. Germline CDR1 SQVTM, CDR2 ANQGSEA. The CDR3 reads CSVGRTSTHYNEQFF. In nucleotides, the CDR3 is TGCAGCGTTGGGCGGACATCCACGCACTACAATGAGCAGTTCTTC.

J is TRBJ2-1 and V is TRBV6-5, with D possibly being TRBD1 (6 bases). V dropped 5 bases and J dropped 7 bases, with 15 bases sitting between them. In germline, CDR1 is MNHEY, CDR2 SVGAGI. The CDR3 extends over 14 amino acids. CDR3 residues: CASSRGTSENEQFF. CDR3 coding DNA: TGTGCCAGCAGTCGTGGGACATCGGAGAATGAGCAGTTCTTC.

This clone is a singleton in its sample. The CDR3 nucleotides are TGTGCCAGTAGTCTCCGGACAGGGTTGGGGTACGAGCAGTACTTC. Encoded protein: CASSLRTGLGYEQYF. The chain carries TRBV19 and TRBJ2-7; TRBD1 agrees at 8 bases. The CDR3 is 15 residues long. V gave up 5 bases and J gave up 4 bases; unmatched junction bases: 10. Germline V gene data show CDR1 as LNHDA and CDR2 as SQIVND (reference sequence).